This TCR beta chain was captured in a study of post-analysis software for immune sequencing data. V lost 3 bases, J lost 3 bases, and 15 bases lay in between. The germline CDR1 and CDR2 sequences are DFQATT and SNEGSKA (reference sequence). The CDR3 contains 15 residues. TCR beta cDNA libraries had unique molecular identifiers. Input populations of about 0.95 to 11 million T cells gave rise to roughly 500,000 cDNA molecules. TCRdb analysed the PCR reads with MiXCR anew, one entry per CDR3 protein. The sample carries roughly 580,000 distinct CDR3 sequences, 44% recorded once. As concerns this clonotype: Its antigen is not known.

Whole-study findings and limits: Samples made in the same batch grouped tightly together by F measure. Patients carried a handful of TRBV segments more frequently than controls did, and TRBV5-6, TRBV5-1 and TRBV20-1 were among them.

The specimen sequenced was blood. V gene TRBV20-1 combines with J gene TRBJ1-5; D remains unclear. The receptor was derived from a girl under 18 with multiple sclerosis. CDR3 protein: CSASQPGEANQPQHF. CDR3 DNA sequence: TGCAGTGCTAGTCAGCCCGGGGAAGCCAATCAGCCCCAGCATTTT.